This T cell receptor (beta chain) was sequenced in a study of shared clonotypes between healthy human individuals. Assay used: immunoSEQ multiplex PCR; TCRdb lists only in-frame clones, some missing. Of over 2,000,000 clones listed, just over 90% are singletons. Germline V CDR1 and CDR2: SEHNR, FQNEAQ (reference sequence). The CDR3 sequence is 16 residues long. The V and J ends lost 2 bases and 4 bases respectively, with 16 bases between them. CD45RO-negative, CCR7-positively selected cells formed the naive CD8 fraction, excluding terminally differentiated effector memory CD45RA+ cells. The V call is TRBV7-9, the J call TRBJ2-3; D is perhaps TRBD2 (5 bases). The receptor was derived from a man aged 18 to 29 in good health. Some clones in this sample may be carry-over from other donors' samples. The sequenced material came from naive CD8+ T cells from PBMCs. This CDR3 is CASSLKRVKWPDTQYF. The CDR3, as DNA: TGTGCCAGCAGCTTAAAGAGGGTTAAGTGGCCAGATACGCAGTATTTT.